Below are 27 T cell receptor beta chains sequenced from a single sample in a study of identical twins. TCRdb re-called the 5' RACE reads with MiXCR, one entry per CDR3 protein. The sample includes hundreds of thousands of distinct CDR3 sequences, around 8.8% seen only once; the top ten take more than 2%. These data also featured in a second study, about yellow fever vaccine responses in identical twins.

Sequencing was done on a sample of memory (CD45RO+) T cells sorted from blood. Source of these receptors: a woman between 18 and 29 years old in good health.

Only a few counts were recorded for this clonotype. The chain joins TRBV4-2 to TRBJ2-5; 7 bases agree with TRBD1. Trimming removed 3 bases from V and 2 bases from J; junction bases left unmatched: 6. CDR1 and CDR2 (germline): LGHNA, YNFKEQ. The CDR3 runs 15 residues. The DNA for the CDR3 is TGTGCCAGCAGCCATCGAACAGGGGATCAAGAGACCCAGTACTTC. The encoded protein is CASSHRTGDQETQYF.

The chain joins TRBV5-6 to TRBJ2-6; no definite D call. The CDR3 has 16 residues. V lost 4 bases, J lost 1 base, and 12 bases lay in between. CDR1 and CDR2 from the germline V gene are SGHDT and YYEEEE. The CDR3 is CASSLRMPSGANVLTF. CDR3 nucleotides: TGTGCCAGCAGCCTCCGAATGCCGTCTGGGGCCAACGTCCTGACTTTC.

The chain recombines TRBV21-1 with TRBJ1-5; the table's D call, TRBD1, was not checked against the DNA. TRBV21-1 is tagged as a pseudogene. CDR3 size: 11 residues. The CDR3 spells CASSKVSGSDF. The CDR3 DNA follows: TGTGCCAGCAGCAAGGTTTCAGGGTCCGATTTT.

Here the CDR3 reads CASSVNTVGEQYF. DNA of the CDR3: TGTGCCAGCAGCGTAAACACCGTTGGCGAGCAGTACTTC. The chain couples TRBV9 to TRBJ2-7; D is unclear. The CDR3 runs to 13 residues. The germline V and J ends were trimmed by 1 base and 6 bases, with 11 bases remaining between them. CDR1 and CDR2 (germline): SGDLS, YYNGEE.

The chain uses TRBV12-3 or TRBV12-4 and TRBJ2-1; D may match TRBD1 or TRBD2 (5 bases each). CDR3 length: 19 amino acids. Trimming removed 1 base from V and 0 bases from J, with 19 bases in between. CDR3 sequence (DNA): TGTGCCAGCAGTTTAGGCCGCCCTGGTGGGGCGGGCTCCTACAATGAGCAGTTCTTC. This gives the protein CASSLGRPGGAGSYNEQFF.

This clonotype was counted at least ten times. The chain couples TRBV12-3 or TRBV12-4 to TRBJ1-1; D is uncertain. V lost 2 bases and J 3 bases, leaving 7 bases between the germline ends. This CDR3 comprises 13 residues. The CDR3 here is CASSLREDTEAFF. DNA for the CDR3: TGTGCCAGCAGTTTAAGAGAGGACACTGAAGCTTTCTTT.

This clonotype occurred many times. The CDR3 DNA sequence: TGTGCCAGCAGTGACGGACAGGCAGCTGGCTACACCTTC. Its translation is CASSDGQAAGYTF. The gene calls are TRBV6-4 and TRBJ1-2, with TRBD1 matching over 7 bases. Trimming cost V 2 bases and J 7 bases; bases outside gene matches: 4. Germline V gives CDR1 MRHNA, CDR2 SNTAGT. The CDR3 sequence is 13 residues long.

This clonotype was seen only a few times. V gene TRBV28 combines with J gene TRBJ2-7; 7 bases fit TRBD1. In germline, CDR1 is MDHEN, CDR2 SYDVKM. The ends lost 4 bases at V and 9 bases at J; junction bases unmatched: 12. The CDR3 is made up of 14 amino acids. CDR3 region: CASSSAGGEIGQYF. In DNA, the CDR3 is TGTGCCAGCAGTTCGGCAGGGGGAGAAATAGGGCAGTACTTC.

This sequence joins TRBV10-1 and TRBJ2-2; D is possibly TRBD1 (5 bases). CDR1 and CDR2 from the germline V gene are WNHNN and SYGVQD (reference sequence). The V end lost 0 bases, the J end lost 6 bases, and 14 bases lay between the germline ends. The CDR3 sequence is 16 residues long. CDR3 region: CASSESKGLRAGELFF. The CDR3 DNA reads TGCGCCAGCAGTGAGTCGAAGGGGCTCAGGGCCGGGGAGCTGTTTTTT.

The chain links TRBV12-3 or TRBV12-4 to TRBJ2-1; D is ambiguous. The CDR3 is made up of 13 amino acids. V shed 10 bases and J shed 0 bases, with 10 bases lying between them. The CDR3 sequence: CATHGVSYNEQFF. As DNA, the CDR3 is TGTGCCACCCACGGAGTCTCCTACAATGAGCAGTTCTTC.

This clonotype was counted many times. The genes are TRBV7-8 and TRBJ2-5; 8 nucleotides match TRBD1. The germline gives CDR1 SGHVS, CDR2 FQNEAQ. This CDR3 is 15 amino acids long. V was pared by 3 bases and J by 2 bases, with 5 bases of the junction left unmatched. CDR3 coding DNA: TGTGCCAGCAGCTTCTCCGGGACAGGTCAAGAGACCCAGTACTTC. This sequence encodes CASSFSGTGQETQYF.

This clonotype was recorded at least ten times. The CDR3: CASSLGDRSGYTF. CDR3 DNA: TGCGCCAGCAGCTTGGGTGACAGAAGCGGCTACACCTTC. The chain joins TRBV5-1 to TRBJ1-2; D is perhaps TRBD1 (5 bases). V was cut by 0 bases and J by 8 bases, with 11 bases left in between. The CDR3 has 13 amino acids. Germline values: CDR1 SGHRS, CDR2 YFSETQ.

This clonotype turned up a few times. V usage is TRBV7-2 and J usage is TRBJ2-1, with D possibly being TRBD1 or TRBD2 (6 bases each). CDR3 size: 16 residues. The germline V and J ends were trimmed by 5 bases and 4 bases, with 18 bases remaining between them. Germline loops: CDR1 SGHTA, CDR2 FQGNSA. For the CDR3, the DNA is TGTGCCAGCAGCGCAGTCGTGGGGGGCGGATACAATGAGCAGTTCTTC. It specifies CASSAVVGGGYNEQFF.

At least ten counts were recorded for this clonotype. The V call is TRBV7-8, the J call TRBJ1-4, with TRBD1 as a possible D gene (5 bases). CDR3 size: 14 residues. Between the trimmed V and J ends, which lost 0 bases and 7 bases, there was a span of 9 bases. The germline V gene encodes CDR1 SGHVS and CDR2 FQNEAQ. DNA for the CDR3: TGTGCCAGCAGCTTAGCCGGGGGGGGTGAAAAACTGTTTTTT. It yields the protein CASSLAGGGEKLFF.

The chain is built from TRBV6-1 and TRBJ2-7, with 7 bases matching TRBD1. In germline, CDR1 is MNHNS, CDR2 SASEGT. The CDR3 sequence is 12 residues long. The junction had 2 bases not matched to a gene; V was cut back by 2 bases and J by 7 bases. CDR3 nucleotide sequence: TGTGCCAGCAGTGAATTCAGGGGGGAGCAGTACGTC. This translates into CASSEFRGEQYV.

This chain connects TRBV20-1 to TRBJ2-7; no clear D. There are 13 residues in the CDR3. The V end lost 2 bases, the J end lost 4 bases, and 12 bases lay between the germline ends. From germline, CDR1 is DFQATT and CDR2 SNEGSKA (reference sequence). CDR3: CSARSGRTYEQYV. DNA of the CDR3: TGCAGTGCTAGATCCGGCAGAACTTACGAGCAGTACGTC.

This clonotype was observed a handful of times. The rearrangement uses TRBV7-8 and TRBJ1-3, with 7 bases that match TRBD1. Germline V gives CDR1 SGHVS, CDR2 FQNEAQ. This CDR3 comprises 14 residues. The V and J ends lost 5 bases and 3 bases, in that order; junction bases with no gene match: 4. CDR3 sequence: CASSQGTVGNTIYF. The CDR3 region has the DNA TGTGCCAGCAGCCAAGGGACAGTTGGAAACACCATATATTTT. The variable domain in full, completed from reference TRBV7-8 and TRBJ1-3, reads GAGVSQSPRYKVAKRGQDVALRCDPISGHVSLFWYQQALGQGPEFLTYFQNEAQLDKSGLPSDRFFAERPEGSVSTLKIQRTQQEDSAVYLCASSQGTVGNTIYFGEGSWLTVV.

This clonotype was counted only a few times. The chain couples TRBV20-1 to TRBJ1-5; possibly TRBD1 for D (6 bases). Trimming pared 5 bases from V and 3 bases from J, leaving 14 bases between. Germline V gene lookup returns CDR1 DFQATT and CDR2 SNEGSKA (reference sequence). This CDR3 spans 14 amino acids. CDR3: CSAWPQGYNQPQHF. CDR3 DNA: TGCAGTGCTTGGCCACAGGGTTACAATCAGCCCCAGCATTTT.

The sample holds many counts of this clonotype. In nucleotides, the CDR3 is TGTGCCATCAGTGAAGGACTAGCGGGAGAACATGAGCAGTTCTTC. Translation gives CAISEGLAGEHEQFF. The J gene is TRBJ2-1, the V gene TRBV10-3, with 13 bases lining up with TRBD2. The V segment lost 3 bases and the J segment 8 bases; nucleotides outside the gene matches: 4. Germline V gives CDR1 ENHRY, CDR2 SYGVKD. The CDR3 loop spans 15 amino acids.

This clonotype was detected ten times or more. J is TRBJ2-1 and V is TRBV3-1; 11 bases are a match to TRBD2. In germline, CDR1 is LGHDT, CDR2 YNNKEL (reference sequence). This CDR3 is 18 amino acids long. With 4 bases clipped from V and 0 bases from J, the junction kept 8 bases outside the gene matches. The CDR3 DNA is TGTGCCAGCAGCCCCCTAGCGGGGGGCCTTGGCTCCTACAATGAGCAGTTCTTC. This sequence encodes CASSPLAGGLGSYNEQFF.

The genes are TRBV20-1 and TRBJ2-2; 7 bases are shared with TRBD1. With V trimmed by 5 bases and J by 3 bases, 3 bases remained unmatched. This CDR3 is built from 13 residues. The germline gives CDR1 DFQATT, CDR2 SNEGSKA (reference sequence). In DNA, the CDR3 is TGCAGTGCTCGGACAGGAGACACCGGGGAGCTGTTTTTT. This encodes CSARTGDTGELFF.

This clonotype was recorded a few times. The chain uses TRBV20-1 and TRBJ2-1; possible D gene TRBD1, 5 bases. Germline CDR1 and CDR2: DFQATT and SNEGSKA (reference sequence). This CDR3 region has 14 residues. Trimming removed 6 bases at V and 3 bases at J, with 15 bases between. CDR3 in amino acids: CSAEPQGNYNEQFF. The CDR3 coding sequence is TGCAGTGCGGAACCTCAGGGAAACTACAATGAGCAGTTCTTC.

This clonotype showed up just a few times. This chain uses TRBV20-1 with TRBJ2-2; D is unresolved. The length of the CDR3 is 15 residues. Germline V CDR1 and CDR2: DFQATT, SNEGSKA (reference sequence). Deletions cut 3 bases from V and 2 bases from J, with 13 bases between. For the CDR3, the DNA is TGCAGTGCTAGGGGTGCGACCCTCAACACCGGGGAGCTGTTTTTT. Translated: CSARGATLNTGELFF.

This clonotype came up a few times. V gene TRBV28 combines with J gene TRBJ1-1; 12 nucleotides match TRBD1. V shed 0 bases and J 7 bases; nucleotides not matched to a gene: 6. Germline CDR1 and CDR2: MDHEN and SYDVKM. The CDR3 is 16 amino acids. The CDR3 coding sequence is TGTGCCAGCAGTTTATGGGGGGGACAGGGGGCTTTTGAAGCTTTCTTT. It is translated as CASSLWGGQGAFEAFF. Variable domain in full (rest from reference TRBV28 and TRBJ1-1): DVKVTQSSRYLVKRTGEKVFLECVQDMDHENMFWYRQDPGLGLRLIYFSYDVKMKEKGDIPEGYSVSREKKERFSLILESASTNQTSMYLCASSLWGGQGAFEAFFGQGTRLTVV.

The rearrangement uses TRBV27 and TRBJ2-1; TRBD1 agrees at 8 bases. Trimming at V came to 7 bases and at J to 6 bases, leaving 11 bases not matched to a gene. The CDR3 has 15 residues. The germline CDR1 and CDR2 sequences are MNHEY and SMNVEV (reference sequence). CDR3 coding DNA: TGTGCCAGCAATCAGGACAGGGCAAGGGCCAATGAGCAGTTCTTC. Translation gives CASNQDRARANEQFF.

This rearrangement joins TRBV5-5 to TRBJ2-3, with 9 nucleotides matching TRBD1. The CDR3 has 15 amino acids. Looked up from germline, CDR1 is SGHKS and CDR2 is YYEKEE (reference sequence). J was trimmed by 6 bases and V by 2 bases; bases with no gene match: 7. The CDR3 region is CASSFLTGGLDTQYF. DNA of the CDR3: TGTGCCAGCAGCTTTCTGACAGGGGGGCTGGATACGCAGTATTTT.

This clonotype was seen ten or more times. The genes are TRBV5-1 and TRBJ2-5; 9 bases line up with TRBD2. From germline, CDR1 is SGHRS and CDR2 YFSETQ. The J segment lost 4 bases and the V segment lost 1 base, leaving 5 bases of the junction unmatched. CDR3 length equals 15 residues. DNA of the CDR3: TGCGCCAGCAGCTTGAGGTCTAGCGGGGCAGAGACCCAGTACTTC. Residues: CASSLRSSGAETQYF.